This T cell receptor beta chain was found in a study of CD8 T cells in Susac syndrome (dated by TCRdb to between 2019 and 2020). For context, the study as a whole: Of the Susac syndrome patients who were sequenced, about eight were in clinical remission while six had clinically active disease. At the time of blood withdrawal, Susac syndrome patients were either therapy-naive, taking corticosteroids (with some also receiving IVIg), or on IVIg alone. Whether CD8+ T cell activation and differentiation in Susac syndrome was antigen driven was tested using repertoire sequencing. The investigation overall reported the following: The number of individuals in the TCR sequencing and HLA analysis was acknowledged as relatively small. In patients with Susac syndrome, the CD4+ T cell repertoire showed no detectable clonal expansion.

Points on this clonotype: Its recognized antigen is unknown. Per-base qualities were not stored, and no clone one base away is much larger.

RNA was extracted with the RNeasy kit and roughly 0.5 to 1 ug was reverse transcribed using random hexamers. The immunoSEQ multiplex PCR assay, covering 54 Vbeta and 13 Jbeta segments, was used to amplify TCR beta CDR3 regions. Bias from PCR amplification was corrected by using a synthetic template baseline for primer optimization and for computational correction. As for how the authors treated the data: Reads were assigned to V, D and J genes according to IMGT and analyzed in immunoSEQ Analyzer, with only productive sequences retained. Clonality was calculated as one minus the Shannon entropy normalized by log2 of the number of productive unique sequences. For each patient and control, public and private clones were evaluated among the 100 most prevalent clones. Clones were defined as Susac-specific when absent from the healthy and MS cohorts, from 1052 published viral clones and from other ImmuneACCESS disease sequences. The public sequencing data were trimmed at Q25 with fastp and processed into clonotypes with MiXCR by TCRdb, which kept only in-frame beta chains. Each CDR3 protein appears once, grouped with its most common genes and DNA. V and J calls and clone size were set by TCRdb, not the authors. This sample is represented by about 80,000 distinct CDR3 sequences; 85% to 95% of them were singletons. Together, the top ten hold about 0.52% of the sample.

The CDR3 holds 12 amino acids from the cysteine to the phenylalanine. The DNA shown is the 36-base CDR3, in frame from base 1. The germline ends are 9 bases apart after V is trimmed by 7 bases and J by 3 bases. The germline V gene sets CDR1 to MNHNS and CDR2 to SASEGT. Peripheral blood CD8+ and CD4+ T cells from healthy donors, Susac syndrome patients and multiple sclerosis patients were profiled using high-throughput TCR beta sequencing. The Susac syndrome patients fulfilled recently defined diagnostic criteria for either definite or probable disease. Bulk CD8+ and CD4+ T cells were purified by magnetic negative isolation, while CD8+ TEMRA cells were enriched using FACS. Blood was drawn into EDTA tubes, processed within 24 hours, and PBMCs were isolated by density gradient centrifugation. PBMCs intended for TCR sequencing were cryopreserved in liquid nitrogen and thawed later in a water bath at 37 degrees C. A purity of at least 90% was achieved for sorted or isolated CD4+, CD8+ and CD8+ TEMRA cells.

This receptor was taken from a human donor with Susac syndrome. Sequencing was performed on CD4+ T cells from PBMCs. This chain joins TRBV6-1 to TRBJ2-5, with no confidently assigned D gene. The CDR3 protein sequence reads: CASMWQEETQYF. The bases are TGTGCCAGCATGTGGCAGGAAGAGACCCAGTACTTC.